This TCR beta chain is from a study of shared clonotypes between healthy human individuals. About the research overall: Researchers assigned three CD4 naive, three CD4 memory, two CD8 naive and one CD8 memory plate to each donor.

TCRdb's table, derived via immunoSEQ multiplex PCR, lists solely in-frame clones and lacks some. The sample carries roughly 1,000,000 clones, 70% to 80% recorded once. The CDR3 extends over 15 amino acids. Germline CDR1 is SGHDT and CDR2 is YYEEEE. Trimming stripped 2 bases from V and 0 bases from J, with 9 bases between. This clone turned up a few times. The sequence derives from a man aged 18 to 30 in good health. Some clones in this sample may be carry-over from other donors' samples. The V and J genes are TRBV5-6 and TRBJ1-5, with D perhaps TRBD1 (6 bases). The sample consisted of memory CD4+ T cells from PBMCs. The subset was: CD45RA-negative fraction. CDR3 bases: TGTGCCAGCAGCTTATGGACAGCTAGCAATCAGCCCCAGCATTTT. Translation gives CASSLWTASNQPQHF.